The clone carrying this T cell receptor beta chain was counted only a few times. Antigen: not known. Libraries were prepared by immunoSEQ multiplex PCR; TCRdb keeps only in-frame clonotypes and omits some of them. The sample records about 2.4 million clones, approximately 90% being singletons. This sample is drawn from a study of shared clonotypes between healthy human individuals. Study outcomes and limitations: Some clonotypes were shared by all four sorted-subset donors, while others were not shared. The non-shared ones had lower generation probabilities than the shared ones.

The CDR3 is 16 residues long. CDR1 and CDR2 (germline): SGHTA, FQGNSA. Trimming cost V 1 base and J 10 bases, with 17 bases left between them. This receptor was taken from a man younger than 35 in good health. Sequenced material: naive CD4+ T cells sorted from blood. Subset noted: CD45RA+ positively selected. The chain couples TRBV7-2 to TRBJ1-6; the D is unclear. CDR3 region: CASSLDVGRRGSPLHF. In nucleotides, the CDR3 is TGTGCCAGCAGCTTAGATGTGGGCAGGAGAGGGTCACCCCTCCACTTT.